This TCR beta chain was found in a study of cytomegalovirus exposure and HLA in healthy donors. The CDR3 length is 15 residues. Trimming removed 4 bases from V and 1 base from J; junction bases left unmatched: 3. The germline gives CDR1 SNHLY, CDR2 FYNNEI. Sequenced by immunoSEQ multiplex PCR; TCRdb stores in-frame clones only, minus some. The table has roughly 140,000 clones, less than 90% seen once. The chain carries TRBV2 and TRBJ2-2; 7 nucleotides match TRBD1. Sequenced input: PBMCs. This TCR was recovered from a woman younger than 35 in good health and CMV-seropositive. The CDR3 DNA reads TGTGCCAGCAGTGCTTGGACAGGGAACACCGGGGAGCTGTTTTTT. As protein: CASSAWTGNTGELFF. The full variable domain, its missing parts supplied by reference TRBV2 and TRBJ2-2, is EPEVTQTPSHQVTQMGQEVILRCVPISNHLYFYWYRQILGQKVEFLVSFYNNEISEKSEIFDDQFSVERPDGSNFTLKIRSTKLEDSAMYFCASSAWTGNTGELFFGEGSRLTVL.